What follows describes a single T cell receptor (beta chain). Its antigen is unknown. Trimming cost V 0 bases and J 2 bases; bases outside gene matches: 13. The V gene's germline CDR1 is SGHNT and CDR2 YYREEE (reference sequence). The CDR3 is made up of 19 amino acids. This sample is part of a study of cytomegalovirus exposure and HLA in healthy donors. The study ran its PCR with 60 Vbeta and 13 Jbeta primers. Measured with immunoSEQ multiplex PCR; TCRdb has only the in-frame clones, and not every one. The table has approximately 150,000 clones, 84% seen once. Findings of the study overall: Investigators reported 164 TCR beta chains as tied to cytomegalovirus. TCR beta chain V- and J-gene trimming was linked, in a later analysis, to a missense variant in DCLRE1C. Across donors, presence/absence analyses took sequencing depth to be roughly uniform. Later analysis showed most CMV-associated TCR beta chains appearing HLA-restricted.

V usage is TRBV5-4 and J usage is TRBJ2-3; 9 nucleotides align to TRBD2. The sequence came from a man aged 30 to 45 in good health and CMV-seronegative. Sequenced: PBMCs. Here the CDR3 DNA reads TGTGCCAGCAGCTTGGCAGGGATGGGCGGGAGGGCTTCCACAGATACGCAGTATTTT. Encoded protein: CASSLAGMGGRASTDTQYF.